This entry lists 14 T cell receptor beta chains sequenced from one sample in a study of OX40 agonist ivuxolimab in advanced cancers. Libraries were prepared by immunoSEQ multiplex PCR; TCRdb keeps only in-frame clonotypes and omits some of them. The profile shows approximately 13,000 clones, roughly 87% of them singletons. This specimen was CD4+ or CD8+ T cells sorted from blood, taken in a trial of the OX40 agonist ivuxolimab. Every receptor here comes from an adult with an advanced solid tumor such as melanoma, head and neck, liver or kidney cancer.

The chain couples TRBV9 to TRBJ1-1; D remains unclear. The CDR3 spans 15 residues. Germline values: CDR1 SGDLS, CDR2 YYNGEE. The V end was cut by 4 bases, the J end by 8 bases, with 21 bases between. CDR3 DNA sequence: TGTGCCAGCAGCCCTTTCAGTGAAATCTCTCTCGAAGCTTTCTTT. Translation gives CASSPFSEISLEAFF.

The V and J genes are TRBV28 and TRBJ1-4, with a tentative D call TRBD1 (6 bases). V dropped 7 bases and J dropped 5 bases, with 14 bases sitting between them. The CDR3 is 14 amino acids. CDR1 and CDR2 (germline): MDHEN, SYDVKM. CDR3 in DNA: TGTGCCAGCAAGATCGACAGGCCGAATGAAAAACTGTTTTTT. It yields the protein CASKIDRPNEKLFF.

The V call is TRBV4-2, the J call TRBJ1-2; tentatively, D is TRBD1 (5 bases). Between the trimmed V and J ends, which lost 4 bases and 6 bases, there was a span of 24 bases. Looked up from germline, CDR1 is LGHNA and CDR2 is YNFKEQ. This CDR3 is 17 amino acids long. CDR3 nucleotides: TGTGCCAGCAGCCTCCCCCGGGGCGCGTCGTCAAACGATGGCTACACCTTC. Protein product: CASSLPRGASSNDGYTF.

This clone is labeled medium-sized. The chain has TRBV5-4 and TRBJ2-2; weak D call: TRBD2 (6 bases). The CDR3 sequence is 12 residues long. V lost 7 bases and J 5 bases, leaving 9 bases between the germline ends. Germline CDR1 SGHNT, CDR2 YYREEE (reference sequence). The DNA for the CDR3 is TGTGCCAGCGGGGACTTAACCGGGGAGCTGTTTTTT. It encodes CASGDLTGELFF.

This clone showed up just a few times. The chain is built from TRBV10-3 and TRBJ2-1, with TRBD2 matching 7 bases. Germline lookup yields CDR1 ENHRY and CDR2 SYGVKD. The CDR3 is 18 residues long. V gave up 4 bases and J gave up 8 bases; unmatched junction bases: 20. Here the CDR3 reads CAISGAPVTSSSSDEQFF. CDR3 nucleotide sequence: TGTGCCATCAGTGGGGCACCCGTGACTAGCAGCTCATCGGATGAGCAGTTCTTC.

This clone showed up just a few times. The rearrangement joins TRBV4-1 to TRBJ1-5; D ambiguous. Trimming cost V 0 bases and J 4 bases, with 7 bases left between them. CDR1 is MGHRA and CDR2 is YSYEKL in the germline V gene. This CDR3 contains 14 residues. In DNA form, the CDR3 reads TGCGCCAGCAGCCAAGAGAGGGTTAATCAGCCCCAGCATTTT. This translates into CASSQERVNQPQHF.

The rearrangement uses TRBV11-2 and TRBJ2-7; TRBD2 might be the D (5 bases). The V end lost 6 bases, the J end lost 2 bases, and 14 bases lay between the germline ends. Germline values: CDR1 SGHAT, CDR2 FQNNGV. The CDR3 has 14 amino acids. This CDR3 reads CASSDTAGAYEQYF. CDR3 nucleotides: TGTGCCAGCAGTGATACAGCCGGGGCCTACGAGCAGTACTTC. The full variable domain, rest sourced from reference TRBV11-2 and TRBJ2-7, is EAGVAQSPRYKIIEKRQSVAFWCNPISGHATLYWYQQILGQGPKLLIQFQNNGVVDDSQLPKDRFSAERLKGVDSTLKIQPAKLEDSAVYLCASSDTAGAYEQYFGPGTRLTVT.

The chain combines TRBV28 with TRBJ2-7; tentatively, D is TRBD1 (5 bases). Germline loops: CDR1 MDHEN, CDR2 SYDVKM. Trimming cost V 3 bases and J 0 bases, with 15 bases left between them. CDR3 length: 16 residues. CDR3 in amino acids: CASSFPPGLPSYEQYF. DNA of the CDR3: TGTGCCAGCAGTTTCCCCCCAGGGCTCCCCTCCTACGAGCAGTACTTC.

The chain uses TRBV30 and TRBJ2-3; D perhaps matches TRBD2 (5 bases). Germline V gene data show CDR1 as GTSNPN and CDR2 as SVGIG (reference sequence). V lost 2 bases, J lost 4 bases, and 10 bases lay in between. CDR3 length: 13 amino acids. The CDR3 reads CAWSWGAADTQYF. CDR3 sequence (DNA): TGTGCCTGGAGTTGGGGAGCTGCAGATACGCAGTATTTT. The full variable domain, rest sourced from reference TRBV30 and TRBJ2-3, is SQTIHQWPATLVQPVGSPLSLECTVEGTSNPNLYWYRQAAGRGLQLLFYSVGIGQISSEVPQNLSASRPQDRQFILSSKKLLLSDSGFYLCAWSWGAADTQYFGPGTRLTVL.

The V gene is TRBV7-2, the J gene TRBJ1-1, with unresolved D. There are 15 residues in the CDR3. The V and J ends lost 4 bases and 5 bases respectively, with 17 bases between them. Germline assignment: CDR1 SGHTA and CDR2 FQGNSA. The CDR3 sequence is CASSSNNGRRTEAFF. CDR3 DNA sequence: TGTGCCAGCAGCTCGAACAACGGACGTCGGACTGAAGCTTTCTTT.

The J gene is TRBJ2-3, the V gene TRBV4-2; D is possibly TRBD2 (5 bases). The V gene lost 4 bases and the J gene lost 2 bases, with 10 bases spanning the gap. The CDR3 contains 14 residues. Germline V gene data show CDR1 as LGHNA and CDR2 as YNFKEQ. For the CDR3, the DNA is TGTGCCAGCAGCCCCGCAGACTACACAGATACGCAGTATTTT. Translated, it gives CASSPADYTDTQYF.

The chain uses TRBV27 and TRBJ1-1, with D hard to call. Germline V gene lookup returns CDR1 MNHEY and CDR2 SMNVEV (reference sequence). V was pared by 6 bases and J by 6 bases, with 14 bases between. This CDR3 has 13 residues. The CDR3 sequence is CASRGWGGPEAFF. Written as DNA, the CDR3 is TGTGCCAGCAGAGGTTGGGGTGGCCCTGAAGCTTTCTTT.

This chain's CDR3 is CASSEGGQGAEQYF. The CDR3 DNA follows: TGTGCCAGCAGTGAAGGGGGACAGGGGGCCGAGCAGTACTTC. The V gene is TRBV25-1, the J gene TRBJ2-7; 12 bases line up with TRBD1. The CDR3 is 14 amino acids. Germline CDR1 and CDR2: MGHDK and SYGVNS. J lost 6 bases, V lost 2 bases, and 2 bases had no gene match.

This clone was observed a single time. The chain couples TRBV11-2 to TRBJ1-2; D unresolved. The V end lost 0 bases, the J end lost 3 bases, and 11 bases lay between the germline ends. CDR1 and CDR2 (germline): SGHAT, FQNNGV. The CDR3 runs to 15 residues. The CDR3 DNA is TGTGCCAGCAGCTTAGAGGAAGGGTCGGACTATGGCTACACCTTC. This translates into CASSLEEGSDYGYTF.